The clone carrying this T cell receptor beta chain has more than one count but fewer than ten. Its antigen is undetermined. A read error may explain this, as a much larger clone is one base away. Through MiXCR, TCRdb re-clonotyped the PCR reads. Seen here are around 21,000 clones, more than 20% observed once, and the top ten hold 71%. V was cut by 2 bases and J by 4 bases, with 11 bases left in between. The length of the CDR3 is 15 residues. Germline CDR1 SGHAT, CDR2 FQNNGV. This record comes from a study of metastatic and nonmetastatic thyroid tumors. Turning to the study itself: From malignant and benign thyroid patients, repertoires in blood and in tumor or nodule tissue were compared. Findings and caveats of the study: Patients with malignant thyroid tumors reportedly had significantly higher TCR beta diversity than those with benign nodules, in blood and tumor.

No patient had received any treatment before thyroid surgery. This rearrangement joins TRBV11-2 to TRBJ2-2, with D maybe TRBD2 (7 bases). The source is a male donor with papillary thyroid cancer or a benign thyroid nodule (not recorded which). Some clones in this sample may be carry-over from other donors' samples. Sequenced material: blood. CDR3 coding DNA: TGTGCCAGCAGCTTAAGAAGGGGGGGCACCGGGGAGCTGTTTTTT. It translates to CASSLRRGGTGELFF.